This TCR beta chain was captured by sequencing in a study of identical twins. The CDR3 consists of 15 residues. CDR1 is SGHRS and CDR2 is YFSETQ in the germline V gene. J lost 8 bases, V lost 0 bases, and 4 bases had no gene match. Unique molecular identifiers were in the cDNA, with template-switch universal primer binding. Each CDR3 protein is one row after TCRdb ran MiXCR on the 5' RACE reads. Found here are 500,000 to 650,000 distinct CDR3 sequences, around 24% of them singletons; the top ten hold around 0.48%. This clonotype was found many times. The same data also went into a second study, on yellow fever vaccine responses in identical twins.

Input material: CD4+ T cells sorted from blood. The chain employs TRBV5-1 and TRBJ2-3; 12 bases are a match to TRBD2. This clonotype was sampled from a young woman in good health. CDR3 DNA sequence: TGCGCCAGCAGCTTGGAGACTAGCGGGAGCGGTACGCAGTATTTT. As protein: CASSLETSGSGTQYF.